These 20 T cell receptor beta chains share one sample of origin, sequenced in a study of T cell responses to AZD1222 COVID-19 vaccine. Sequencing was performed with immunoSEQ multiplex PCR; in TCRdb, only in-frame clones are kept and a portion is missing. The table records approximately 140,000 clones, roughly 92% of them present only once. Sequenced here: peripheral blood, sampled on day 0 of AZD1222 vaccination. The receptors shown here come from an adult in good health.

The gene calls are TRBV5-1 and TRBJ2-1; 10 bases line up with TRBD2. V was pared by 2 bases and J by 1 base, with 3 bases of the junction left unmatched. There are 16 residues in the CDR3. From germline, CDR1 is SGHRS and CDR2 YFSETQ. The CDR3 DNA sequence: TGCGCCAGCAGCTTAGCGGGAGGGGAGTCCTACAATGAGCAGTTCTTC. Protein product: CASSLAGGESYNEQFF.

This chain joins TRBV27 and TRBJ1-2, with D tentatively TRBD1 (6 bases). Trimming stripped 4 bases from V and 4 bases from J, with 13 bases between. Germline-derived CDR1 and CDR2 are MNHEY and SMNVEV (reference sequence). CDR3 length: 14 residues. CDR3 nucleotide sequence: TGTGCCAGCAGTTATTCAGGGGATGGCTATGGCTACACCTTC. It encodes CASSYSGDGYGYTF.

This chain joins TRBV2 and TRBJ2-2, with 13 bases lining up with TRBD2. The CDR3 length is 19 residues. V trimming: 5 bases; J trimming: 0 bases; junction bases outside the gene matches: 9. Germline lookup yields CDR1 SNHLY and CDR2 FYNNEI. The CDR3 bases are TGTGCCAGCAGTTTCCCTGCGACTAGCGGGGGGACGAACACCGGGGAGCTGTTTTTT. Encoded protein: CASSFPATSGGTNTGELFF.

The chain combines TRBV10-2 with TRBJ1-1; 10 nucleotides align to TRBD1. The germline CDR1 and CDR2 sequences are WSHSY and SAAADI. Losses at the gene ends were 6 bases for V and 3 bases for J; bases not matched to a gene: 7. The CDR3 runs to 15 residues. DNA of the CDR3: TGCGCCAGCAGCCGCTCCGGGACAGGGGACACTGAAGCTTTCTTT. It translates to CASSRSGTGDTEAFF.

The chain combines TRBV4-2 with TRBJ1-6; perhaps TRBD1 as D (5 bases). The CDR3 is 15 residues long. The germline gives CDR1 LGHNA, CDR2 YNFKEQ. V shed 1 base and J shed 5 bases, with 9 bases lying between them. DNA of the CDR3: TGTGCCAGCAGCCAAGGACAGAGGAATAATTCACCCCTCCACTTT. Translating gives CASSQGQRNNSPLHF.

The J gene is TRBJ2-7, the V gene TRBV5-1; no definite D call. Trimming removed 4 bases at V and 1 base at J, with 12 bases between. The CDR3 is 14 residues long. Germline V gene lookup returns CDR1 SGHRS and CDR2 YFSETQ. CDR3 amino acids: CASSPFKRSYEQYV. Written as DNA, the CDR3 is TGCGCCAGCAGCCCATTTAAGCGTTCCTACGAGCAGTACGTC.

The J gene is TRBJ2-4, the V gene TRBV7-9; D possibly corresponds to TRBD2 (6 bases). This CDR3 comprises 14 residues. V dropped 5 bases and J dropped 9 bases, with 17 bases sitting between them. Germline V gives CDR1 SEHNR, CDR2 FQNEAQ (reference sequence). In DNA form, the CDR3 reads TGTGCCAGCAGCGCGGAGGCGGCGGGGACCATTCAGTACTTC. Its protein is CASSAEAAGTIQYF.

J is TRBJ2-1 and V is TRBV10-3; perhaps TRBD2 as D (5 bases). There are 14 residues in the CDR3. Germline CDR1 ENHRY, CDR2 SYGVKD. V gave up 3 bases and J gave up 8 bases, with 14 bases separating them. The CDR3 region is CAISDPQLGHEQFF. Written as DNA, the CDR3 is TGTGCCATCAGTGACCCCCAACTAGGTCATGAGCAGTTCTTC.

The CDR3 loop reads CATSRDQSSTEAFF. The CDR3 DNA sequence: TGTGCCACCAGCAGAGATCAAAGTAGTACTGAAGCTTTCTTT. The J gene is TRBJ1-1, the V gene TRBV15; unclear D gene. Germline CDR1 and CDR2: LNHNV and YYDKDF (reference sequence). This CDR3 spans 14 amino acids. Deletions cut 0 bases from V and 5 bases from J, with 10 bases between.

This clone was seen once. This chain connects TRBV6-1 to TRBJ2-3; no reliable D call. CDR3 length equals 14 residues. Germline-derived CDR1 and CDR2 are MNHNS and SASEGT. V dropped 3 bases and J dropped 5 bases, with 12 bases sitting between them. CDR3 sequence: CASSEVQVIDTQYF. CDR3 in DNA: TGTGCCAGCAGTGAGGTCCAAGTGATAGATACGCAGTATTTT.

This sequence joins TRBV15 and TRBJ1-4; 8 bases are shared with TRBD1. The CDR3 extends over 15 amino acids. Unmatched junction bases numbered 5, after V lost 0 bases and J lost 8 bases. Germline loops: CDR1 LNHNV, CDR2 YYDKDF (reference sequence). This CDR3 is CATSRDRQGAEKLFF. CDR3 bases: TGTGCCACCAGCAGAGATCGGCAGGGGGCGGAAAAACTGTTTTTT.

The chain joins TRBV6-5 to TRBJ2-3; 8 bases are shared with TRBD2. The CDR3 sequence is 15 residues long. CDR1 and CDR2 from the germline V gene are MNHEY and SVGAGI. V gave up 7 bases and J gave up 2 bases; unmatched junction bases: 8. CDR3 bases: TGTGCCAGCACCCTGCGGGGGGCCCTCACAGATACGCAGTATTTT. It encodes CASTLRGALTDTQYF.

The chain's CDR3 is CASSPVGGTLVYNEQFF. The CDR3 DNA reads TGTGCCAGCAGCCCAGTCGGGGGCACGTTGGTCTACAATGAGCAGTTCTTC. The rearrangement joins TRBV3-1 (or the pseudogene TRBV3-2) to TRBJ2-1; either TRBD1 or TRBD2 may supply D (6 bases each). CDR3 size: 17 residues. Between the trimmed V and J ends, which lost 4 bases and 3 bases, there was a span of 19 bases. Germline V gene lookup returns CDR1 LGHDT and CDR2 YNNKEL (reference sequence).

V usage is TRBV7-2 and J usage is TRBJ1-2; no firm D call. Trimming removed 3 bases from V and 8 bases from J, with 10 bases in between. Germline loops: CDR1 SGHTA, CDR2 FQGNSA. This CDR3 contains 12 residues. The CDR3 region is CASSFLGNGYTF. The CDR3 bases are TGTGCCAGCAGCTTCCTGGGGAACGGCTACACCTTC.

The chain is built from TRBV5-4 and TRBJ1-6; 7 bases match TRBD1. After removal of 4 bases from V and 8 bases from J, the junction contained 12 bases not matched to a gene. This CDR3 comprises 16 residues. Germline assignment: CDR1 SGHNT and CDR2 YYREEE (reference sequence). The CDR3, as DNA: TGTGCCAGCAGCGGGCGGACAGGCATCGGGGATTCACCCCTCCACTTT. Its translation is CASSGRTGIGDSPLHF.

J is TRBJ1-5 and V is TRBV2; perhaps TRBD1 as D (6 bases). V lost 7 bases to trimming and J lost 5 bases, with 9 bases between them. The CDR3 extends over 12 amino acids. CDR1 is SNHLY, CDR2 FYNNEI, per germline. DNA for the CDR3: TGTGCCAGCACCAAGGGGGATCAGCCCCAGCATTTT. The encoded protein is CASTKGDQPQHF.

V gene TRBV11-2 combines with J gene TRBJ1-1; no definite D call. Trimming left V 5 bases short and J 6 bases short, with 7 bases between. Germline V gives CDR1 SGHAT, CDR2 FQNNGV. CDR3 length: 11 residues. In DNA, the CDR3 is TGTGCCAGCAGCGGTTATGCTGAAGCTTTCTTT. Its translation is CASSGYAEAFF. The full variable domain, its missing parts supplied by reference TRBV11-2 and TRBJ1-1, is EAGVAQSPRYKIIEKRQSVAFWCNPISGHATLYWYQQILGQGPKLLIQFQNNGVVDDSQLPKDRFSAERLKGVDSTLKIQPAKLEDSAVYLCASSGYAEAFFGQGTRLTVV.

The genes are TRBV21-1 and TRBJ1-5. TRBV21-1 is designated a pseudogene. The CDR3 contains 16 residues. The DNA of the CDR3 is TGTGCCAGCAGCTCCTTGGGAGCAGGTAGCAATCAGCCCCAGCATTTT. This sequence encodes CASSSLGAGSNQPQHF.

The chain is built from TRBV27 and TRBJ1-1; D remains ambiguous. This CDR3 region has 14 residues. Germline-derived CDR1 and CDR2 are MNHEY and SMNVEV (reference sequence). V shed 5 bases and J shed 3 bases, with 13 bases lying between them. The CDR3 nucleotides read TGTGCCAGCAGTCCATCCTTAGGCCACACTGAAGCTTTCTTT. Protein: CASSPSLGHTEAFF.

The CDR3 DNA reads as TGTGCCAGCAGTGACTCGCGTGGGGGTTGGCTCTACCACGAGCAGTACGTC. It encodes CASSDSRGGWLYHEQYV. V gene TRBV6-4 combines with J gene TRBJ2-7; tentatively, D is TRBD1 or TRBD2 (5 bases each). Trimming removed 0 bases at V and 5 bases at J, with 20 bases between. Germline V gene data show CDR1 as MRHNA and CDR2 as SNTAGT. This CDR3 has 17 amino acids.